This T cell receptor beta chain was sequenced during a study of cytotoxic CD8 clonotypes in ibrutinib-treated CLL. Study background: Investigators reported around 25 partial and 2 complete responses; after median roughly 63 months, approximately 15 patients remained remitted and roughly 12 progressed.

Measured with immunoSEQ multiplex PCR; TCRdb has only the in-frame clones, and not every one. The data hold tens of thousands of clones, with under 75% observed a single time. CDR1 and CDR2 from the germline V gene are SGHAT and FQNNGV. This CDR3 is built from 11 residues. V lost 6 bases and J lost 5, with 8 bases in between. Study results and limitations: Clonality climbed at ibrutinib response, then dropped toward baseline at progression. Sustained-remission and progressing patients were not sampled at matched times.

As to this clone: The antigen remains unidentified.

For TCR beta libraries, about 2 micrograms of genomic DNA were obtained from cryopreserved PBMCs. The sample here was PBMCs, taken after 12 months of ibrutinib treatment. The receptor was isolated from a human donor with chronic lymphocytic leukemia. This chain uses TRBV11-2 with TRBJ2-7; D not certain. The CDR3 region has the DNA TGTGCCAGCAGTGCCCCCCACGAGCAGTACTTC. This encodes CASSAPHEQYF.